The clone carrying this T cell receptor (beta chain) was detected a few times. The sample comes from a study of spatial heterogeneity in lung cancer. About the study: Each time, sequencing found more beta-chain sequences than alpha-chain sequences. Raw-read counts averaged over ten per unique TCR and UMI combination.

Deletions cut 5 bases from V and 3 bases from J, with 14 bases between. Germline V CDR1 and CDR2: MNHEY, SVGEGT. The CDR3 has 15 residues. Unique molecular identifiers, one per molecule, were present on every TCR cDNA molecule. TCRdb processed the 5' RACE reads anew with MiXCR; each CDR3 protein has one entry. Among some 87,000 distinct CDR3 sequences, approximately 8.6% were seen once, and the ten largest hold about 7%. Time point indicated: sample taken at primary tumor resection. Whole RNA was taken from tumor, nontumor lung or frozen PBMC; it was then sequenced unsorted. Donation came from some 72 patients with untreated early-stage non-small cell lung cancer.

The sample consisted of PBMCs, taken at surgery. The source of this sequence is a male donor with early-stage non-small cell lung cancer. The chain is built from TRBV6-2 or TRBV6-3 and TRBJ2-1, with D possibly TRBD2 on 5 matching bases. CDR3 DNA: TGTGCCAGCAGTCGGGCCCTCCGGGACTACAATGAGCAGTTCTTC. It specifies CASSRALRDYNEQFF.